This TCR beta chain was obtained from a study of T cells in Graves' hyperthyroidism and ophthalmopathy (dated by TCRdb to between 2018 and 2021). Turning to the overall study: Peripheral blood samples were taken at the time of initial diagnosis, prior to any treatment. To identify distinguishing TCR V-J signatures, a discovery cohort of roughly 100 patients was used, comprising 43 with Graves' ophthalmopathy and some 57 with stable Graves' hyperthyroidism. The study also compared thyroid tissue and blood T-cell repertoires from five or six Graves' hyperthyroidism patients. Prospective prediction of ophthalmopathy was tested in an independent validation cohort of approximately 19 hyperthyroidism patients and some 17 patients who later progressed to ophthalmopathy. TCR Vbeta CDR3 sequencing of approximately 140 peripheral blood samples (roughly 41 ophthalmopathy, 75 or so hyperthyroidism and roughly 17 progressor patients) is reported in the paper. Following sampling, methimazole starting at 30 mg daily was given to hyperthyroidism patients, and high-dose intravenous methylprednisolone was given to ophthalmopathy patients. The 90 or so discovery patients were randomly split 7:3 into training and test sets. Overall study results and their limits: No statistical method was used to fix the sample size in advance, and group allocation was not hidden from the investigators. In validation, the model predicted progression to ophthalmopathy a median of approximately 6.3 months before onset, with 65% to 71% sensitivity and just under 75% specificity. Ophthalmopathy was separated from stable hyperthyroidism by a 13 V-J signature model, with approximately 86% sensitivity and 81% to 82% specificity obtained in cross-validation and 80%/75% obtained in testing. Most expanded thyroid clonotypes (frequency above 0.001) were also found in blood, which suggests that blood repertoires may mirror thyroid immune responses.

This clonotype was observed a few times. What this receptor recognizes is not known. Per-base qualities were not stored, and no clone one base away is much larger. Moderately to severely active disease, a Clinical Activity Score of at least 3, a NOSPECS grade of at least 4, and a duration under 3 months were present in ophthalmopathy patients. The study excluded patients with uncontrolled infections, other autoimmune diseases, pregnancy or lactation. Clinical symptoms, serum thyroxine and TRAb, thyroid ultrasound, and orbital computed tomography formed the basis for the diagnoses. Ficoll-Paque density gradient centrifugation was used to isolate PBMCs from around 10 ml of fresh peripheral blood. Total RNA was extracted using Trizol reagent, and RNA quality was assessed on an Agilent 2100 Bioanalyzer. TCR beta CDR3 regions were amplified from RNA transcripts. The TCR CDR3 was subjected to a first round of RT-PCR using the HTBI primer set and the Qiagen OneStep RT-PCR kit. Libraries were constructed in a second round of multiplex PCR, after which size selection and purification were performed. Sequencing of the libraries was done on an Illumina HiSeq2000 using paired-end 100 bp reads. The paper's data handling went like this. SOAPnuke was used to process the raw data, throwing out any read that contained adapters or uncalled bases, had a mean Phred below 15, or lacked an exact constant-primer or identifier match. High-quality paired reads were merged using COPE v1.2.5, and each unique nucleotide sequence was defined as a clonotype. MiTCR v1.1 was used to align the clonotypes against IMGT TRBV, TRBD and TRBJ reference segments. The analysis was restricted to V-J combinations with a frequency above 0.0001, which together covered around 99% of the repertoires. A TCS score was defined as the ratio between F50 (clonal expansion) and ExV (chaos), using BLOSUM62-based TCRdist between CDR3 peptides within each V-J. Welch's t-statistics and random forest reduced roughly 500 V-J features to around 14, which were used in a naive Bayes classifier (R e1071). TCRdb applied fastp at Q25 and MiXCR to the public reads, then kept only in-frame beta chains. For every CDR3 protein sequence, its rows merge into one entry that carries the most common genes and DNA. V and J calls and clone size were set by TCRdb, not the authors. The sample profile shows hundreds of thousands of distinct CDR3 sequences; approximately 14% of them were found once. The ten largest clones take up approximately 12% of the sample.

Compared with germline, V lacks 3 bases and J lacks 0 bases; bases without a gene match: 20. Measured from the cysteine to the phenylalanine, the CDR3 is 22 residues long. Only the CDR3 region is kept as DNA, spanning 66 bases read in frame from base 1. Looking up the germline V gene yields CDR1 SGHVS and CDR2 FQNEAQ. The rearranged segments are TRBV7-8 and TRBJ2-6; 7 bases in between match TRBD1. Material for sequencing was blood. The source of this sequence is a woman in her 50s with Graves' ophthalmopathy. The CDR3 protein is CASSFLVLSRDSLGSGANVLTF. The DNA reads TGTGCCAGCAGCTTCCTAGTTCTATCCCGGGACAGTCTGGGCTCTGGGGCCAACGTCCTGACTTTC.